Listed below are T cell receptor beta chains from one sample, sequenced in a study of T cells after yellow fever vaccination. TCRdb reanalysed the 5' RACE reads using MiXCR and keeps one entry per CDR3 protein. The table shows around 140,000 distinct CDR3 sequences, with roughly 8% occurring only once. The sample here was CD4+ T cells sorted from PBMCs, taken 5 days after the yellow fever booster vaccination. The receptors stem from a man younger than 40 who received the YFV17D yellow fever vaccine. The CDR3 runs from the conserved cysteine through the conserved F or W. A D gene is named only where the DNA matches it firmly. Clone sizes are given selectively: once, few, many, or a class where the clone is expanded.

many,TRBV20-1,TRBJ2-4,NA,CSALPPNLGAKNIQYF,TGCAGTGCCCTCCCCCCCAATCTCGGAGCCAAAAACATTCAGTACTTC
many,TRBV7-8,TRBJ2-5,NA,CASSPLLETQYF,TGTGCCAGCAGCCCCCTCCTAGAGACCCAGTACTTC
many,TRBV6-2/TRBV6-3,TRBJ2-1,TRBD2,CASSYEEGTTEFF,TGTGCCAGCAGTTACGAAGAGGGGACTACTGAGTTCTTC
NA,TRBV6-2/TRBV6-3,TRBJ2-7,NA,CASVNAGTRTYEQYF,TGTGCCAGCGTCAATGCCGGGACACGGACCTACGAGCAGTACTTC
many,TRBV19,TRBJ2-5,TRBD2,CASTRTSEETQYF,TGTGCCAGTACCCGGACTAGCGAAGAGACCCAGTACTTC
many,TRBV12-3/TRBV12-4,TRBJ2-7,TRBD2,CASSPGGLAGKNYEQYF,TGTGCCAGCAGCCCAGGGGGACTAGCGGGAAAAAACTACGAGCAGTACTTC
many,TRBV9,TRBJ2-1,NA,CASSVSRIDEQFF,TGTGCCAGCAGCGTATCTAGGATCGATGAGCAGTTCTTC
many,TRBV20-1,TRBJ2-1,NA,CSARDLMALQFF,TGCAGTGCTAGAGATCTCATGGCTTTGCAGTTCTTC
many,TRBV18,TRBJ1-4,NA,CASSPTGSTNEKLFF,TGTGCCAGCTCACCGACAGGATCAACTAATGAAAAACTGTTTTTT
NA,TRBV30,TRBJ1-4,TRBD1,CASGPTGVKLFF,TGTGCCTCCGGCCCGACAGGGGTAAAACTGTTTTTT
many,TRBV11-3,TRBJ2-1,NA,CASSLAAGRREQFF,TGTGCCAGCAGCTTAGCCGCAGGGAGACGGGAGCAGTTCTTC
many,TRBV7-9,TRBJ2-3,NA,CASSLDLDTDTQYF,TGTGCCAGCAGCTTAGACCTTGACACAGATACGCAGTATTTT
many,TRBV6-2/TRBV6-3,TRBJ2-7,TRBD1,CASRPGQLPYEQYF,TGTGCCAGCAGGCCGGGACAGCTACCCTACGAGCAGTACTTC
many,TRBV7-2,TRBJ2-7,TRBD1,CASSTGGPPSYEQYF,TGTGCCAGCAGTACAGGGGGCCCTCCCTCCTACGAGCAGTACTTC
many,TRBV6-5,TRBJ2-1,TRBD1,CASSLDRGILNEQFF,TGTGCCAGCAGCCTGGACAGGGGGATACTCAATGAGCAGTTCTTC
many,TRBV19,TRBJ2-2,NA,CASSIDPGMNTGELFF,TGTGCCAGTAGTATAGATCCCGGGATGAACACCGGGGAGCTGTTTTTT
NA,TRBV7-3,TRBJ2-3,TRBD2,CASSLKLAGGGTDTQYF,TGTGCCAGCAGCTTAAAGCTAGCGGGAGGAGGTACAGATACGCAGTATTTT
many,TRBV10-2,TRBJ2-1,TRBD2,CASSRSGRWPYNEQFF,TGCGCCAGCAGTCGTAGCGGGAGGTGGCCCTACAATGAGCAGTTCTTC
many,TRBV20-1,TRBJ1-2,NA,CSATDSLYTF,TGCAGTGCTACGGACAGTCTTTACACCTTC
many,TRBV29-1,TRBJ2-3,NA,CSVRGKGALGSTDTQYF,TGCAGCGTCCGGGGGAAGGGGGCGTTGGGTAGCACAGATACGCAGTATTTT
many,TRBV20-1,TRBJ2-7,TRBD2,CSARATGTGGQYF,TGCAGTGCTAGAGCGACCGGGACGGGAGGGCAGTACTTC
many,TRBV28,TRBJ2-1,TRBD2,CASSFLTSGRGRYNEQFF,TGTGCCAGCAGTTTCCTGACTAGCGGGAGAGGTAGATACAATGAGCAGTTCTTC
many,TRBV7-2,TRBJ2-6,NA,CASSSAGRSGANVLTF,TGTGCCAGCAGCTCGGCAGGACGCTCTGGGGCCAACGTCCTGACTTTC
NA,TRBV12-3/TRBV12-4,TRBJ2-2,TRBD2,CASSLFPSGRISTGELFF,TGTGCCAGCAGTTTATTCCCTAGCGGGAGGATTAGCACCGGGGAGCTGTTTTTT
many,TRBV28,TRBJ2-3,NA,CASGWGTDTQYF,TGTGCCAGCGGCTGGGGCACAGATACGCAGTATTTT
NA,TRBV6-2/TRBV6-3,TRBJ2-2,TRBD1,CASADRVPGELFF,TGTGCCAGCGCCGACAGGGTACCCGGGGAGCTGTTTTTT
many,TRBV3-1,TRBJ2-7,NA,CASRPGPSYEQYF,TGTGCCAGCAGGCCCGGGCCGTCCTACGAGCAGTACTTC
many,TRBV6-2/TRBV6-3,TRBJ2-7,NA,CASRWLAGYEQYF,TGTGCCAGCAGGTGGCTAGCAGGTTACGAGCAGTACTTC
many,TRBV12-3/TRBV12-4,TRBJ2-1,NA,CASSLLATTYNEQFF,TGTGCCAGCAGTTTACTAGCGACTACCTACAATGAGCAGTTCTTC
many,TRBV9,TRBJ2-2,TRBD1,CASSVGTGGPGELFF,TGTGCCAGCAGCGTAGGGACAGGGGGCCCCGGGGAGCTGTTTTTT
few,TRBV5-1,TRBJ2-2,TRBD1,CASSNRTGRTGELFF,TGCGCCAGCAGCAACCGGACAGGGCGCACCGGGGAGCTGTTTTTT
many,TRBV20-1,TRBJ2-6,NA,CSARRSSGANVLTF,TGCAGTGCCCGCCGGAGCTCTGGGGCCAACGTCCTGACTTTC
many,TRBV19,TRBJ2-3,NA,CASSPSMDRHTQYF,TGTGCCAGTAGCCCTTCAATGGACCGACATACGCAGTATTTT